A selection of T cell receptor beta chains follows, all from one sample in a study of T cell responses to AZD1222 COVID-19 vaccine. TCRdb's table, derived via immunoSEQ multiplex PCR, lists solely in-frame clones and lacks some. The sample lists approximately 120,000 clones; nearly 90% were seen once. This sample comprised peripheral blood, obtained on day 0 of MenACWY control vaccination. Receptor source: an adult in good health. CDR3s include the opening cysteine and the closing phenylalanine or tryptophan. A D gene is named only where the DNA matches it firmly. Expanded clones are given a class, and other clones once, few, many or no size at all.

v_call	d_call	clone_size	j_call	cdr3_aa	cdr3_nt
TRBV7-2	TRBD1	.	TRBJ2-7	CASSLGDRISGQYF	TGTGCCAGCAGCTTAGGGGACAGGATTTCGGGGCAGTACTTC
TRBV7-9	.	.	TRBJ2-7	CASNTGYEQYF	TGTGCCAGCAACACAGGCTACGAGCAGTACTTC
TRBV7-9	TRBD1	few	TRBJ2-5	CASSPYPGQGQETQYF	TGTGCCAGCAGCCCCTATCCCGGACAGGGACAAGAGACCCAGTACTTC
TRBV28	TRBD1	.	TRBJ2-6	CASSPPPQGAGANVLTF	TGTGCCAGCAGTCCCCCCCCACAGGGGGCTGGGGCCAACGTCCTGACTTTC
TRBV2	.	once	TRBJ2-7	CASSAASYEQYF	TGTGCCAGCAGTGCGGCGTCCTACGAGCAGTACTTC
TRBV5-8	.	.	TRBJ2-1	CASSLGGANEQFF	TGTGCCAGCAGCTTGGGAGGGGCAAATGAGCAGTTCTTC
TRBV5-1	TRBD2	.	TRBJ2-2	CASSKTSGRYGELFF	TGCGCCAGCAGCAAGACTAGCGGGAGGTACGGGGAGCTGTTTTTT
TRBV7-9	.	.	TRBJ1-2	CASSFSTGLPGYTF	TGTGCCAGCAGCTTTTCCACGGGCCTTCCGGGCTACACCTTC
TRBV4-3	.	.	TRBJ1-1	CASSHRGATEAFF	TGCGCCAGCAGCCATCGGGGGGCTACTGAAGCTTTCTTT
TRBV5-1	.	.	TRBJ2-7	CASNGGLGTYEQYF	TGCGCCAGCAACGGCGGCCTGGGGACCTACGAGCAGTACTTC
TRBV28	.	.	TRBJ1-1	CASTPTRTGTTEAFF	TGTGCCAGCACTCCCACCAGAACGGGGACGACTGAAGCTTTCTTT
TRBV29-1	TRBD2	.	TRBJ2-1	CSVVGEGHNEQFF	TGCAGCGTTGTTGGGGAGGGTCACAATGAGCAGTTCTTC
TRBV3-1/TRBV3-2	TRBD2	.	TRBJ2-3	CASSHSWGGRAGDTQYF	TGTGCCAGCAGCCACTCTTGGGGCGGGAGGGCTGGAGATACGCAGTATTTT
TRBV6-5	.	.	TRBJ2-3	CASVRSYTDTQYF	TGTGCCAGCGTCAGGAGCTACACAGATACGCAGTATTTT
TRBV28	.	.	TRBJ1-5	CASEYGGAYSNQPQHF	TGTGCCAGCGAGTACGGCGGAGCCTATAGCAATCAGCCCCAGCATTTT
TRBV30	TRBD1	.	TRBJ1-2	CAWGQGFLYGYTF	TGTGCCTGGGGACAGGGCTTCCTCTATGGCTACACCTTC
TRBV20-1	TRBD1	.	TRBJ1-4	CSASLGTATLAVTNEKLFF	TGCAGTGCTAGTCTCGGGACAGCAACTCTGGCAGTAACTAATGAAAAACTGTTTTTT
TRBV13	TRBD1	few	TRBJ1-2	CASSSDPTGTGELGYTF	TGTGCCAGCAGCTCCGACCCCACCGGGACAGGGGAACTCGGCTACACCTTC
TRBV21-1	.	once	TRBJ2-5	CASSKEEDKETQYF	TGTGCCAGCAGCAAAGAGGAGGACAAAGAGACCCAGTACTTC
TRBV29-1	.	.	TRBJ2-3	CSVDSHSTDTQYF	TGCAGCGTTGACAGCCATAGCACAGATACGCAGTATTTT
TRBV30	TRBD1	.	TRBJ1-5	CAWSSQDRGSQPQHF	TGTGCCTGGAGTTCACAGGACAGGGGGAGTCAGCCCCAGCATTTT
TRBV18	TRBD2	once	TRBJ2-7	CASSPIGTSETFSYEQYF	TGTGCCAGCTCACCGATCGGGACTAGCGAAACCTTCTCCTACGAGCAGTACTTC
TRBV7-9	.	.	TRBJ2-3	CASSFQPHTDTQYF	TGTGCCAGCAGCTTCCAACCACACACAGATACGCAGTATTTT
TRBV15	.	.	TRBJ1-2	CATSRVGGRVYGYTF	TGTGCCACCAGCAGAGTGGGGGGTCGGGTCTATGGCTACACCTTC
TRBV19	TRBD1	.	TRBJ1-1	CASSLGQSNTEAFF	TGTGCCAGTAGTTTGGGACAGTCTAACACTGAAGCTTTCTTT